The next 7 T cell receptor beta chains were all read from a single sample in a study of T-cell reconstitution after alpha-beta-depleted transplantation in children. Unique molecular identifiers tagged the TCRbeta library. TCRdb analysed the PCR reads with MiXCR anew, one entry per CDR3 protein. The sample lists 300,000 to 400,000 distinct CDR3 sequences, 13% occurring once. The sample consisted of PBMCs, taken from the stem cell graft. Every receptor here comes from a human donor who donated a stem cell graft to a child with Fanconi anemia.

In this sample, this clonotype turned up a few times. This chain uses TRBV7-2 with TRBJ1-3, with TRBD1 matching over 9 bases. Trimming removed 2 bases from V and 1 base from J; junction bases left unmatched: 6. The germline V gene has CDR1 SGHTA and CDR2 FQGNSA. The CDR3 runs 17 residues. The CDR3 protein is CASSLYRGLGSGNTIYF. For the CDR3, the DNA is TGTGCCAGCAGCTTATACAGGGGGCTGGGATCTGGAAACACCATATATTTT.

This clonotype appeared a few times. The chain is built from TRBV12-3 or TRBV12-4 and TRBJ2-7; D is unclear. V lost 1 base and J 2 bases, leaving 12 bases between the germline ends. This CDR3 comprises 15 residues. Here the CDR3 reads CASSLDVGLAYEQYF. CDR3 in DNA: TGTGCCAGCAGTTTAGATGTCGGATTAGCCTACGAGCAGTACTTC.

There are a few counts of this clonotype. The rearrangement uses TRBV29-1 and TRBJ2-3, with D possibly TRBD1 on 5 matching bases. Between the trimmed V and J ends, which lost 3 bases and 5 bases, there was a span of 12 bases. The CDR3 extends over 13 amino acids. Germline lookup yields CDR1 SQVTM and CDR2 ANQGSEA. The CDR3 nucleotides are TGCAGCGTTGACAGGGTCCTGGGAGATACGCAGTATTTT. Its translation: CSVDRVLGDTQYF.

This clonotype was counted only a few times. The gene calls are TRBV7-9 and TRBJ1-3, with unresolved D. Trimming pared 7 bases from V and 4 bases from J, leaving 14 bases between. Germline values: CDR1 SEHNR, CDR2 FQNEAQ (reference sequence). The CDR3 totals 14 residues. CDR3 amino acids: CASTLRRAGNTIYF. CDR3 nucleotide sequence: TGTGCCAGCACCCTACGGAGGGCCGGAAACACCATATATTTT.

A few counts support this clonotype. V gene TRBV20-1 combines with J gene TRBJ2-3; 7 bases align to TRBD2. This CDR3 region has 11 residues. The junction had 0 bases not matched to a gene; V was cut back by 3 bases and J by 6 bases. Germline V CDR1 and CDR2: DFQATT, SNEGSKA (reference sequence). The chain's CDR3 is CSASSGDTQYF. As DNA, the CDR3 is TGCAGTGCTAGTAGCGGGGATACGCAGTATTTT.

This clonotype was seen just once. In DNA, the CDR3 is TGCAGTGCTAGCTTACCCGGGGGCAATCAGCCCCAGCATTTT. As protein: CSASLPGGNQPQHF. V is TRBV20-1 and J is TRBJ1-5, with D unresolved. Trimming cost V 3 bases and J 2 bases, with 11 bases left between them. The germline gives CDR1 DFQATT, CDR2 SNEGSKA (reference sequence). The CDR3 is made up of 14 amino acids.

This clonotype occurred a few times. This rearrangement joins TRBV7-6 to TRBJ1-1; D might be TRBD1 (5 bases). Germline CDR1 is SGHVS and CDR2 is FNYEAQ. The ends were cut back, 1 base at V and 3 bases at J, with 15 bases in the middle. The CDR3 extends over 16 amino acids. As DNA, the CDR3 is TGTGCCAGCAGCTTAGTGGAAGAAGGGGTGGACACTGAAGCTTTCTTT. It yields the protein CASSLVEEGVDTEAFF.